The 8 T cell receptor beta chains below come from one sample, sequenced in a study of molecular identifiers for immune sequencing clone quantification. TCRdb redid the calling of the PCR reads with MiXCR, one entry per CDR3 protein. The table shows about 330,000 distinct CDR3 sequences, with about a quarter occurring only once. Input material: naive CD8+ T cells from blood, with Jurkat cell RNA spiked in. Indicated subset: FACS-sorted CD8+CD4-CCR7+CD45RA+ naive T cells. These receptors were collected from a human donor in good health. Some libraries in this study had Jurkat cell RNA spiked in.

This chain joins TRBV28 and TRBJ2-1; D possibly uses TRBD1 or TRBD2 (6 bases each). V was clipped by 3 bases and J by 2 bases, with 20 bases between them. CDR1 and CDR2 from the germline V gene are MDHEN and SYDVKM. This CDR3 region has 18 residues. For the CDR3, the DNA is TGTGCCAGCAGTTTGGGGGGTAGGGGGGCATGGACCTACAATGAGCAGTTCTTC. As protein: CASSLGGRGAWTYNEQFF.

The genes are TRBV27 and TRBJ1-2, with TRBD1 identical over 7 bases. The CDR3 is 15 residues long. The trim removed 4 bases at V and 1 base at J, leaving 6 bases unmatched. CDR1 and CDR2 from the germline V gene are MNHEY and SMNVEV (reference sequence). CDR3 loop: CASSSPRQGNYGYTF. The DNA for the CDR3 is TGTGCCAGCAGTTCACCCCGACAGGGTAACTATGGCTACACCTTC.

This clonotype was counted ten times or more. The chain combines TRBV20-1 with TRBJ2-3; 9 bases are shared with TRBD2. From germline, CDR1 is DFQATT and CDR2 SNEGSKA (reference sequence). The CDR3 has 16 residues. The J segment lost 3 bases and the V segment lost 5 bases, leaving 12 bases of the junction unmatched. The CDR3 bases are TGCAGTGCTCGTGCCTCTAGCGGGACGGGTACAGATACGCAGTATTTT. Residues: CSARASSGTGTDTQYF.

This clonotype was detected ten times or more. V is TRBV11-2 and J is TRBJ2-3; D is possibly TRBD2 (5 bases). Germline V CDR1 and CDR2: SGHAT, FQNNGV. V was clipped by 5 bases and J by 4 bases, with 13 bases between them. CDR3 length: 14 residues. CDR3 sequence reads: CASSDPLEADTQYF. CDR3 bases: TGTGCCAGCAGCGATCCACTAGAGGCAGATACGCAGTATTTT.

The chain uses TRBV3-1 and TRBJ1-5; unclear D gene. The CDR3 has 14 residues. Germline CDR1 reads LGHDT; CDR2 reads YNNKEL (reference sequence). Trimming took off 2 bases at V and 3 bases at J, with 8 bases between the two ends. The CDR3 DNA reads as TGTGCCAGCAGCCAACGAGAGATCAATCAGCCCCAGCATTTT. It codes for CASSQREINQPQHF.

Notes on this clonotype: This may be a read error, as it is one base from a much larger clone. The chain is built from TRBV4-3 and TRBJ1-5; D is unclear. This CDR3 is 15 amino acids long. CDR1 is LGHNA and CDR2 is YSLEER in the germline V gene. The CDR3 nucleotides are TGCGCCAGCGGCCAAGAGGCGGGTACGGATCAGCCCCAGCATTTT. The encoded protein is CASGQEAGTDQPQHF.

The chain links TRBV19 to TRBJ2-7; 7 positions match TRBD1. The CDR3 covers 15 residues. CDR1 is LNHDA, CDR2 SQIVND, per germline (reference sequence). J gave up 6 bases and V 2 bases, and 10 bases lay outside the gene matches. The DNA of the CDR3 is TGTGCCAGTAGTATATTCGGACAGGCGCCTGCCGAGCAGTACTTC. Protein sequence: CASSIFGQAPAEQYF.

This clonotype has ten or more counts. The genes are TRBV7-9 and TRBJ2-2; the match to TRBD2 covers 7 bases. The junction had 6 bases not matched to a gene; V was cut back by 5 bases and J by 6 bases. The germline gives CDR1 SEHNR, CDR2 FQNEAQ (reference sequence). CDR3 length equals 14 residues. CDR3 residues: CASSRGLPPGELFF. The DNA of the CDR3 is TGTGCCAGCAGCCGGGGACTACCCCCCGGGGAGCTGTTTTTT. Full variable domain (missing parts from reference TRBV7-9 and TRBJ2-2): DTGVSQNPRHKITKRGQNVTFRCDPISEHNRLYWYRQTLGQGPEFLTYFQNEAQLEKSRLLSDRFSAERPKGSFSTLEIQRTEQGDSAMYLCASSRGLPPGELFFGEGSRLTVL.